This T cell receptor beta chain is drawn from a study of T cell changes during pregnancy in multiple sclerosis. CDR3 length equals 18 residues. Trimming took 1 base from V and 0 from J; bases not matched to a gene: 9. In germline, CDR1 is GTSNPN, CDR2 SVGIG (reference sequence). Profiling relied on immunoSEQ multiplex PCR, and the TCRdb table lists in-frame clones only, not all of them. In the table there are some 57,000 clones, 80% to 90% of which are singletons. The rearrangement links TRBV30 to TRBJ2-6; 7 bases map to TRBD1. Source: peripheral blood, taken in the first trimester of pregnancy. The receptor was isolated from a female donor in good health, enrolled as a control in a pregnancy study. CDR3 DNA: TGTGCCTGGAGTGGAGCCGGGACAGCGAGCTCTGGGGCCAACGTCCTGACTTTC. Translated: CAWSGAGTASSGANVLTF. The full variable domain, with the rest looked up from reference TRBV30 and TRBJ2-6, is SQTIHQWPATLVQPVGSPLSLECTVEGTSNPNLYWYRQAAGRGLQLLFYSVGIGQISSEVPQNLSASRPQDRQFILSSKKLLLSDSGFYLCAWSGAGTASSGANVLTFGAGSRLTVL.